This T cell receptor (beta chain) was sequenced in a study of blood T cell repertoires in COVID-19. Study as a whole: The United States, Italy and Spain provided the acute and convalescent COVID-19 samples.

This clone has a single count. Clones were read by immunoSEQ multiplex PCR, and TCRdb kept only the in-frame ones, dropping some. There are some 430,000 clones in the sample; about 92% occur only once, and about 0.6% lies in the top ten. What was sequenced was PBMCs or T cells enriched from blood (not recorded which). This receptor was taken from a man younger than 30 who had recovered from COVID-19.

The CDR3 nucleotides are TGTGCCAGCAGCTTAGTTGAACAGGGACTACCGGCGAACACCGGGGAGCTGTTTTTT. This encodes CASSLVEQGLPANTGELFF. V gene TRBV7-6 combines with J gene TRBJ2-2, with D perhaps TRBD2 (7 bases). Trimming left V 1 base short and J 0 bases short, with 18 bases between. This CDR3 is 19 amino acids long. CDR1 and CDR2 from the germline V gene are SGHVS and FNYEAQ.